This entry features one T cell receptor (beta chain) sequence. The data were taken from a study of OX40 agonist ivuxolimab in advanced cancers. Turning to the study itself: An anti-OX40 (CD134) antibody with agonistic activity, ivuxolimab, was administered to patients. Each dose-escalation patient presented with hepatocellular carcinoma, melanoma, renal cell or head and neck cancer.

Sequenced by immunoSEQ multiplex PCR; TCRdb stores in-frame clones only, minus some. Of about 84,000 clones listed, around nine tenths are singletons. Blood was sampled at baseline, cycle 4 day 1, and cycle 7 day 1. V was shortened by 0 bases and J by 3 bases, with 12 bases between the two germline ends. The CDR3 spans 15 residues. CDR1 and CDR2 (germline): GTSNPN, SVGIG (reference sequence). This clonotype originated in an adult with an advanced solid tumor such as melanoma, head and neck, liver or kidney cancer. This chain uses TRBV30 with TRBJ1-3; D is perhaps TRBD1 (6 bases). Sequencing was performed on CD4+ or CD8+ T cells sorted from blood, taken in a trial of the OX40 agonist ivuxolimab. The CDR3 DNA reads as TGTGCCTGGAGTGTACGGGCAGGGGTTGGAAACACCATATATTTT. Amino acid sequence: CAWSVRAGVGNTIYF.